A selection of T cell receptor beta chains follows, all from one sample in a study of cytomegalovirus exposure and HLA in healthy donors. Clones were read by immunoSEQ multiplex PCR, and TCRdb kept only the in-frame ones, dropping some. The sample has 130,000 to 150,000 clones, 55% to 70% seen once. The sample comprised PBMCs. The receptors shown here come from a woman aged 25 to 39 in good health and CMV-seropositive. CDR3s include the opening cysteine and the closing phenylalanine or tryptophan. The D gene is left open where the match is weak. Rows may omit the clone size; those that give it use once, few, many or a size class.

d_gene	v_gene	j_gene	abundance	CDR3aa	CDR3nt
.	TRBV30	TRBJ2-7	.	CAWNTILTYEQYF	TGTGCCTGGAACACCATTCTTACCTACGAGCAGTACTTC
.	TRBV12-1	TRBJ2-7	.	CASSPLGQGGIEQYF	TGTGCCAGCAGCCCTTTAGGTCAGGGAGGGATCGAGCAGTACTTC
TRBD1	TRBV2	TRBJ2-1	few	CASSRDRVVEQFF	TGTGCCAGCAGCCGGGACAGGGTAGTTGAGCAGTTCTTC
.	TRBV19	TRBJ1-2	.	CASSFPGSGYTF	TGTGCCAGTAGTTTTCCAGGGTCCGGCTACACCTTC
.	TRBV29-1	TRBJ2-7	few	CSYQGLSYEQYF	TGCAGTTACCAGGGTCTTTCCTACGAGCAGTACTTC
TRBD1	TRBV7-8	TRBJ1-2	.	CASSLRDRAGYTF	TGTGCCAGCAGCTTACGGGACAGGGCCGGCTACACCTTC
.	TRBV7-3	TRBJ1-1	few	CASSWGGNTEAFF	TGTGCCAGCAGCTGGGGGGGGAACACTGAAGCTTTCTTT
.	TRBV9	TRBJ2-2	.	CASSDPAAGRYGELFF	TGTGCCAGCAGCGACCCCGCGGCGGGACGATACGGGGAGCTGTTTTTT
.	TRBV9	TRBJ2-5	.	CASWLQETQYF	TGTGCCAGCTGGCTGCAAGAGACCCAGTACTTC
.	TRBV7-2	TRBJ2-7	.	CASSLVLGHEQYF	TGTGCCAGCAGCTTAGTGTTGGGCCACGAGCAGTACTTC
.	TRBV5-1	TRBJ2-3	.	CASKAGHSSSTDTQYF	TGCGCCAGCAAGGCAGGGCATTCCTCTAGCACAGATACGCAGTATTTT
.	TRBV5-4	TRBJ2-1	.	CASSLVQAYNEQFF	TGTGCCAGCAGCTTGGTTCAGGCGTACAATGAGCAGTTCTTC
.	TRBV7-2	TRBJ1-1	few	CASSTQGSRAFF	TGTGCCAGCAGCACGCAGGGATCGAGAGCTTTCTTT
TRBD1	TRBV28	TRBJ1-4	.	CASGPLGTEYEKLFF	TGTGCCAGCGGACCGCTCGGGACAGAGTACGAAAAACTGTTTTTT
TRBD2	TRBV11-2	TRBJ2-1	.	CASRPLAGGNNEQFF	TGTGCCAGCAGACCCCTGGCGGGGGGTAACAATGAGCAGTTCTTC